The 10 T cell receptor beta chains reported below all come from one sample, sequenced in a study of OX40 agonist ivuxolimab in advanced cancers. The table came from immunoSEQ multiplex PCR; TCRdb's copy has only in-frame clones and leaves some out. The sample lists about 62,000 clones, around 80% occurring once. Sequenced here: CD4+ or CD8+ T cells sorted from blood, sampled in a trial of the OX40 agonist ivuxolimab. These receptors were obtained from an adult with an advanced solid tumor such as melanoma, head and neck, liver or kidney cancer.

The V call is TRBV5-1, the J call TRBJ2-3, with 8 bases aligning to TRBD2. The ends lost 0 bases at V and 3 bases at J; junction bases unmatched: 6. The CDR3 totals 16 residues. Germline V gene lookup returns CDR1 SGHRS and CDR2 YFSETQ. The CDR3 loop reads CASSLGSGDPTDTQYF. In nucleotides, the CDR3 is TGCGCCAGCAGCTTGGGTAGCGGGGACCCGACAGATACGCAGTATTTT.

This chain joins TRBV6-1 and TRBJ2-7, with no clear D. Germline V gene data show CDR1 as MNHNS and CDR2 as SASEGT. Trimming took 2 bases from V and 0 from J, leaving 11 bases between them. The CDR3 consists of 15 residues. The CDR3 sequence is CASSERIESSYEQYF. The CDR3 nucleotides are TGTGCCAGCAGTGAAAGGATAGAGAGCTCCTACGAGCAGTACTTC.

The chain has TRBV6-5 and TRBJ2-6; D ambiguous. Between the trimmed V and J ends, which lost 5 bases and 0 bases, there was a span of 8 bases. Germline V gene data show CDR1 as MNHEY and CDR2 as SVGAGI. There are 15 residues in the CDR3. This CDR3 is CASSKVRSGANVLTF. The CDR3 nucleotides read TGTGCCAGCAGTAAGGTGCGCTCTGGGGCCAACGTCCTGACTTTC.

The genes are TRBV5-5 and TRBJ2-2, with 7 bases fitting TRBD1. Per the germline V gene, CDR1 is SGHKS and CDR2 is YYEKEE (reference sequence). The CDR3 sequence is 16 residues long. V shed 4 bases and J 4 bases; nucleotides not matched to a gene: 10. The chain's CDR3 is CASSQLTGTATGELFF. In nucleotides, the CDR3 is TGTGCCAGCAGCCAACTCACCGGGACAGCCACCGGGGAGCTGTTTTTT.

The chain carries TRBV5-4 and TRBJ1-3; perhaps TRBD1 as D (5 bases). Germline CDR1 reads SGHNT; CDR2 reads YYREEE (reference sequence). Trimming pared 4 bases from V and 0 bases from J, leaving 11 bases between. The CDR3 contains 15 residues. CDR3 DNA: TGTGCCAGCAGCGTCGACAGCCACTCTGGAAACACCATATATTTT. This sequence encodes CASSVDSHSGNTIYF.

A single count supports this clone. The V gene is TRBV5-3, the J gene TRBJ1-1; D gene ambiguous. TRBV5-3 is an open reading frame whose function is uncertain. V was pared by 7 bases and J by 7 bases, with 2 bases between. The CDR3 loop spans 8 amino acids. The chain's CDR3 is CARGEAFF. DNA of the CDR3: TGTGCCAGAGGTGAAGCTTTCTTT.

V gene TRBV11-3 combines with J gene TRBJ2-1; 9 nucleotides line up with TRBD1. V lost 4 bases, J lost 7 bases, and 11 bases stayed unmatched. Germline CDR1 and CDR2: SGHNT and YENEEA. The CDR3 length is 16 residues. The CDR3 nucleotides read TGTGCCAGCAGCTCCGGGACAGGGCGAACTAGAAATGAGCAGTTCTTC. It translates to CASSSGTGRTRNEQFF.

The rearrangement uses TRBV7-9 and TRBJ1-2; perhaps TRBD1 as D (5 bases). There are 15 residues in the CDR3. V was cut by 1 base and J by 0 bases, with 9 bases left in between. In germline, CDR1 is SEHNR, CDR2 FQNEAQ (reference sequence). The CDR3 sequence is CASSLEQAANYGYTF. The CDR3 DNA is TGTGCCAGCAGCTTAGAACAGGCAGCTAACTATGGCTACACCTTC.

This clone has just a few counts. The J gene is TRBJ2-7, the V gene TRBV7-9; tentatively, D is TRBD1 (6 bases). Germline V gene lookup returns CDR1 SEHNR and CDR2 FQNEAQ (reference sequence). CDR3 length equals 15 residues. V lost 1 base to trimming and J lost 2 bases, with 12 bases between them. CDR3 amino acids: CASSLEGVRAYEQYF. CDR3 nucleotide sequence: TGTGCCAGCAGCTTAGAGGGGGTTAGGGCCTACGAGCAGTACTTC. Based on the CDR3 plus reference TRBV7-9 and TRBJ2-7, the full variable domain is DTGVSQNPRHKITKRGQNVTFRCDPISEHNRLYWYRQTLGQGPEFLTYFQNEAQLEKSRLLSDRFSAERPKGSFSTLEIQRTEQGDSAMYLCASSLEGVRAYEQYFGPGTRLTVT.

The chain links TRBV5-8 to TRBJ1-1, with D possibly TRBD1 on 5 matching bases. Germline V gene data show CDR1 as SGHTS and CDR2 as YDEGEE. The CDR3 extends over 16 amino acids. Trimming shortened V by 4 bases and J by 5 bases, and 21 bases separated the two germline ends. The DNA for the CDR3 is TGTGCCAGCAGCCTATTCCTCCAGGGAGGAAGGACTGAAGCTTTCTTT. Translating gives CASSLFLQGGRTEAFF.